This TCR beta chain comes out of a study of glioma-infiltrating T cells after dendritic cell vaccination. On the study more broadly: Between the early 2000s and the early 2010s, patients got autologous tumor lysate-pulsed dendritic cell vaccines. At biweekly intervals, patients got three intradermal dendritic cell vaccine injections. The study's findings and limits: Only a small number of patients had complete blood and tumor samples.

The time point is: after dendritic cell vaccination, including at tumor progression/relapse. As for this clone: Its cognate antigen is unknown.

Primers: 60 V beta forward and 13 J beta reverse. Method: immunoSEQ multiplex PCR; TCRdb's copy keeps in-frame clones and lacks some. The sample has 80,000 to 95,000 clones, roughly 85% seen once. The CDR3 totals 14 residues. Germline V gene sequence: CDR1 LGHNT, CDR2 FRNRAP. V was cut by 5 bases and J by 1 base, with 9 bases left in between. The sequences come from blood, collected after dendritic cell vaccination. The source of this sequence is a human donor with glioblastoma. The V gene is TRBV12-5, the J gene TRBJ2-1, with D maybe TRBD1 (6 bases). CDR3 coding DNA: TGTGCTAGTGGTCTGACAGGTTCCTACAATGAGCAGTTCTTC. Encoded protein: CASGLTGSYNEQFF. The complete variable domain, with remaining parts taken from reference TRBV12-5 and TRBJ2-1, reads DARVTQTPRHKVTEMGQEVTMRCQPILGHNTVFWYRQTMMQGLELLAYFRNRAPLDDSGMPKDRFSAEMPDATLATLKIQPSEPRDSAVYFCASGLTGSYNEQFFGPGTRLTVL.